Listed here is a single TCR beta chain. Its specificity is unknown. CDR1 and CDR2 from the germline V gene are KGHSH and LQKENI. The CDR3 is 15 residues long. V dropped 1 base and J dropped 8; count of bases not matched to a gene: 6. The data were obtained in a study of beta chain features in type 1 diabetes. Study-wide findings and caveats: The question left open here concerned HLA type influencing TCRB rearrangement. Among patients with Type 1 diabetes, TCRB CDR3s were moderately but significantly shorter in every one of the four CD4+ subsets.

Expressed TCRB transcripts were sequenced because the isolated RNA had all been reverse transcribed beforehand. Generated by immunoSEQ multiplex PCR, the TCRdb table keeps only in-frame clones and is missing some. The sample shows some 660,000 clones, over 13% of them seen only once. This TCR derives from a man aged 18-30 years with type 1 diabetes. The chain uses TRBV18 and TRBJ2-4; 9 nucleotides line up with TRBD2. Sequencing was carried out using naive CD4+ T cells from blood. The CDR3 here is CASSPRDSGSDIQYF. For the CDR3, the DNA is TGTGCCAGCTCACCACGAGATAGCGGGAGTGACATTCAGTACTTC.